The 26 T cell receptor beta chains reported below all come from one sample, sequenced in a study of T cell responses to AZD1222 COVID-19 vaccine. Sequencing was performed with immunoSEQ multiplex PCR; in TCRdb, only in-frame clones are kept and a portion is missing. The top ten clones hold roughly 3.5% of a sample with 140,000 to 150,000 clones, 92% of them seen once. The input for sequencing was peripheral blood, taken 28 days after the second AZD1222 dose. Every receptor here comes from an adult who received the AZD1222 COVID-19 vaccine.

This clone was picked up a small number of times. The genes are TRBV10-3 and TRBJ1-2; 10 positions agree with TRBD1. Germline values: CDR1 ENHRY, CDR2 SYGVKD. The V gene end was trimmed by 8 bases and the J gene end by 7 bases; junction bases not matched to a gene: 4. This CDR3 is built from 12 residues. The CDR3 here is CAIGRTGGGYTF. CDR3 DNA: TGTGCCATCGGGCGGACAGGGGGTGGCTACACCTTC.

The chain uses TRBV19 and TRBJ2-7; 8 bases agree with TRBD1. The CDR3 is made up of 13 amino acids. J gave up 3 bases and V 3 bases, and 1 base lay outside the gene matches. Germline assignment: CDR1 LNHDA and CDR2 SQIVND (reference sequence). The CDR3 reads CASSMDRVYEQYF. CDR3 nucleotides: TGTGCCAGTAGTATGGACAGGGTCTACGAGCAGTACTTC. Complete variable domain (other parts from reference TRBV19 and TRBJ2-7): DGGITQSPKYLFRKEGQNVTLSCEQNLNHDAMYWYRQDPGQGLRLIYYSQIVNDFQKGDIAEGYSVSREKKESFPLTVTSAQKNPTAFYLCASSMDRVYEQYFGPGTRLTVT.

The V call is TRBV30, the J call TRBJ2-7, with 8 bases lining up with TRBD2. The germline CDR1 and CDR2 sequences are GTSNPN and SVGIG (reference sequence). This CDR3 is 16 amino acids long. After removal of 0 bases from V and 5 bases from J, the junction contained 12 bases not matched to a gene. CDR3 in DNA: TGTGCCTGGAGTGTAACTCCGGGAGGGCCAATAAACGAGCAGTACTTC. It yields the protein CAWSVTPGGPINEQYF.

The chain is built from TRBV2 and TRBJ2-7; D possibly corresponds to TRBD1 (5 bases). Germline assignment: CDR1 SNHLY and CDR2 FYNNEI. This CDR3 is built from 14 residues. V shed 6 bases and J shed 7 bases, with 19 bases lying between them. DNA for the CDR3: TGTGCCAGCAGAGGGGTTGTTCGACCCCTGGAGCAGTACTTC. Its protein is CASRGVVRPLEQYF.

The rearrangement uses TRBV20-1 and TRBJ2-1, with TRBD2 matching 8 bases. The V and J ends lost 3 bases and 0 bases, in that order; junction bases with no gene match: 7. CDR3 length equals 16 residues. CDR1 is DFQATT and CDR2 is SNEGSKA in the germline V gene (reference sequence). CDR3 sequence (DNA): TGCAGTGCTAGTTGGGTAGCGGGGAGCTCCTACAATGAGCAGTTCTTC. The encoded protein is CSASWVAGSSYNEQFF.

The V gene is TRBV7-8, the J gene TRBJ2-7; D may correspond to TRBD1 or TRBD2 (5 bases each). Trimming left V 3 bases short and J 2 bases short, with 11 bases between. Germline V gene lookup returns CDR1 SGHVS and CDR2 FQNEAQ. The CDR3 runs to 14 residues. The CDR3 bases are TGTGCCAGCAGCTTGCGGCAGGGACCCTACGAGCAGTACTTC. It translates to CASSLRQGPYEQYF.

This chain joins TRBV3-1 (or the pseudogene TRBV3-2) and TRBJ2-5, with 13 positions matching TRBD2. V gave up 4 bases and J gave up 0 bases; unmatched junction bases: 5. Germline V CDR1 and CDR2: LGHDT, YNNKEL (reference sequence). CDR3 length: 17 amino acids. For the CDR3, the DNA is TGTGCCAGCAGCCGGGGACTAGCGGGGATGTACCAAGAGACCCAGTACTTC. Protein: CASSRGLAGMYQETQYF.

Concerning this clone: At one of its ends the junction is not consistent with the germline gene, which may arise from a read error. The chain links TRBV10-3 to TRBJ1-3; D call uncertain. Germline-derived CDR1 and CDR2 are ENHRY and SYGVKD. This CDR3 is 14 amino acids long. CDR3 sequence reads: CAITEGSSGNTIYF. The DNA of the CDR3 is TGTGCCATCACTGAGGGTTCCTCTGGAAACACCATATATTTT.

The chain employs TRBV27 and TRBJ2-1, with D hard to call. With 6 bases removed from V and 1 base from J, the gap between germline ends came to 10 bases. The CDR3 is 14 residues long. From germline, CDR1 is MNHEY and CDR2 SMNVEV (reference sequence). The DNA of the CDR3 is TGTGCCAGCAGACTTAGTGGATCCTACAATGAGCAGTTCTTC. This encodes CASRLSGSYNEQFF.

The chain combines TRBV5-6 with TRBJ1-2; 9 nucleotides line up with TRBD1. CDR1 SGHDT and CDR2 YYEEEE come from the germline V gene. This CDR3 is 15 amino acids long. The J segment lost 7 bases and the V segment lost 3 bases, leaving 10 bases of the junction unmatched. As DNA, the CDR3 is TGTGCCAGCAGCTCGCCCGGGACAGGGACTAGTGGCTACACCTTC. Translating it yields CASSSPGTGTSGYTF.

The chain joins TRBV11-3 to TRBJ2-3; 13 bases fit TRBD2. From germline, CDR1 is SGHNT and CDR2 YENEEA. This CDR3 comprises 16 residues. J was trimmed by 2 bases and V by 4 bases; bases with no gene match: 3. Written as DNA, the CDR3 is TGTGCCAGCAGCTGGGGACTAGCGGGATCCACAGATACGCAGTATTTT. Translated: CASSWGLAGSTDTQYF.

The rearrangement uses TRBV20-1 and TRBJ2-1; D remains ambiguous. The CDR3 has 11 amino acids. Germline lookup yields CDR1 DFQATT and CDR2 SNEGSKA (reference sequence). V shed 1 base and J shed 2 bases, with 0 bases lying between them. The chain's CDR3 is CSARAYNEQFF. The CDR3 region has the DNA TGCAGTGCTAGAGCCTACAATGAGCAGTTCTTC.

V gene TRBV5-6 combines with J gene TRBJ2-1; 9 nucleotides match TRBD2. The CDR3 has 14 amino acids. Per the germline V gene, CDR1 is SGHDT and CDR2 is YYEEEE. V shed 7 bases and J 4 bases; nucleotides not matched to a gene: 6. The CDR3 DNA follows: TGTGCCAGCCGTGCGACTAGCGGTTACAATGAGCAGTTCTTC. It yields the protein CASRATSGYNEQFF.

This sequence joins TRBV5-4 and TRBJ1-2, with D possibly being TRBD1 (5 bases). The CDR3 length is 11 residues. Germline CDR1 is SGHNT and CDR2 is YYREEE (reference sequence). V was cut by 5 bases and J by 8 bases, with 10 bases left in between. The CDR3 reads CASSSTVGYTF. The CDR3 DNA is TGTGCCAGCAGTTCGACAGTCGGCTACACCTTC.

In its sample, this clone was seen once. The CDR3 DNA reads TGTGCCAGTACCTCCCTGGAGGAATTCGGCAGAAACACCATATATTTT. This codes for CASTSLEEFGRNTIYF. V is TRBV19 and J is TRBJ1-3; D gene uncertain. V lost 7 bases, J lost 5 bases, and 21 bases lay in between. The germline V gene has CDR1 LNHDA and CDR2 SQIVND (reference sequence). This CDR3 has 16 residues.

The DNA for the CDR3 is TGTGCCAGCAGCTTAGTTTTGCTACTAGCGGCACCGTTCGGGGAGCTGTTTTTT. It yields the protein CASSLVLLLAAPFGELFF. The chain uses TRBV7-9 and TRBJ2-2; 8 nucleotides agree with TRBD2. Losses at the gene ends were 1 base for V and 7 bases for J; bases not matched to a gene: 14. The CDR3 runs 18 residues. Germline CDR1 and CDR2: SEHNR and FQNEAQ (reference sequence).

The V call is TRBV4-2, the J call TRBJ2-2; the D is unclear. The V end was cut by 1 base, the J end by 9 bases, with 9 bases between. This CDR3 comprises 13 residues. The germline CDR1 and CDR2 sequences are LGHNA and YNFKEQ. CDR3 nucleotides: TGTGCCAGCAGCCAAGTTAGTGGCAGGGAGCTGTTTTTT. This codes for CASSQVSGRELFF.

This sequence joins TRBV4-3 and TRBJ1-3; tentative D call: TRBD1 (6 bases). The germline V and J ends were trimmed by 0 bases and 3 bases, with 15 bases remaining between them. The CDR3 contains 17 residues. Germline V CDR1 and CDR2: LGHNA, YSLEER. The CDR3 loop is CASSQDEGWGLGNTIYF. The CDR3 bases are TGCGCCAGCAGCCAAGATGAGGGTTGGGGGCTTGGAAACACCATATATTTT.

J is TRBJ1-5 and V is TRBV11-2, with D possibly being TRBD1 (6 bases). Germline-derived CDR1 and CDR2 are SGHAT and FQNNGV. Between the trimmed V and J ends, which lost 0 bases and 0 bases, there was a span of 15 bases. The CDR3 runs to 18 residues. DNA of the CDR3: TGTGCCAGCAGCTTAGATGGTAGGGGGGGGTATAGCAATCAGCCCCAGCATTTT. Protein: CASSLDGRGGYSNQPQHF.

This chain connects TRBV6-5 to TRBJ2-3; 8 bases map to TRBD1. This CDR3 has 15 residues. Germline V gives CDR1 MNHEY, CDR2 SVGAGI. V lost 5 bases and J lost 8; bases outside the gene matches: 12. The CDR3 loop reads CASSPRTGRGGTQYF. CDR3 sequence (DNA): TGTGCCAGCAGTCCCCGGACAGGGAGAGGTGGTACGCAGTATTTT.

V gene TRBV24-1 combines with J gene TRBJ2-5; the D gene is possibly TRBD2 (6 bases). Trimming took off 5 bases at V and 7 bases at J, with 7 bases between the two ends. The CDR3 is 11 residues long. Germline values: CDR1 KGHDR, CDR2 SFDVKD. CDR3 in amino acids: CATSAGGTQYF. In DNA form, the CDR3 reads TGTGCCACCAGTGCCGGGGGGACCCAGTACTTC.

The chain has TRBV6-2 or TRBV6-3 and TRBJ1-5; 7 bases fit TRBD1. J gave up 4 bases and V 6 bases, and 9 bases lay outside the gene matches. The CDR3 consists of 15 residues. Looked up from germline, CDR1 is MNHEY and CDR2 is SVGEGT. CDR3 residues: CASSDDREGNQPQHF. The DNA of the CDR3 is TGTGCCAGCAGCGACGACAGGGAGGGGAATCAGCCCCAGCATTTT.

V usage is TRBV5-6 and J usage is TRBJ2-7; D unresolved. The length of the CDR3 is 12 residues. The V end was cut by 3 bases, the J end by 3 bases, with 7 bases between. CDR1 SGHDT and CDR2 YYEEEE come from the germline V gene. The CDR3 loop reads CASSSEYYEQYF. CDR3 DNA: TGTGCCAGCAGCTCGGAGTACTACGAGCAGTACTTC.

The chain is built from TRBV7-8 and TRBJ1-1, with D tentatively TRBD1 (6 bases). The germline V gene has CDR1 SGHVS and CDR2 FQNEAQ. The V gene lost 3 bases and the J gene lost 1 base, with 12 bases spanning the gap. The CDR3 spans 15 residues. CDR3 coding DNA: TGTGCCAGCAGCTTGGACGTGACAGGGAACACTGAAGCTTTCTTT. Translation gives CASSLDVTGNTEAFF. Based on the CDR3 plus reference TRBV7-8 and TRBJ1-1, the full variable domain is GAGVSQSPRYKVAKRGQDVALRCDPISGHVSLFWYQQALGQGPEFLTYFQNEAQLDKSGLPSDRFFAERPEGSVSTLKIQRTQQEDSAVYLCASSLDVTGNTEAFFGQGTRLTVV.

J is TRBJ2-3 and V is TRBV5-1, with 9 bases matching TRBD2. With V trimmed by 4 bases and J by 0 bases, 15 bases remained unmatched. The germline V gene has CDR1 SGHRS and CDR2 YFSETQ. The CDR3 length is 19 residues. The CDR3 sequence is CASSAGRASGISSTDTQYF. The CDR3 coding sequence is TGCGCCAGCAGCGCAGGTAGGGCTAGCGGGATCTCAAGCACAGATACGCAGTATTTT.

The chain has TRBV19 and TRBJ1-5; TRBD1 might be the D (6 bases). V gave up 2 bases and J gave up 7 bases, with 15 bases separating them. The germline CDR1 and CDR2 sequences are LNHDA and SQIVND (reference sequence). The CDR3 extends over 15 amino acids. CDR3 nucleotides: TGTGCCAGTAGTATAATGTCAGGGGAAGGCCAGCCCCAGCATTTT. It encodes CASSIMSGEGQPQHF.